Presented here are 27 T cell receptor beta chains from one specimen sequenced in a study of shared clonotypes between healthy human individuals. Sequencing used immunoSEQ multiplex PCR; TCRdb keeps in-frame clones, though not all of them. The profile shows 1,400,000 or so clones, 97% to 99% of them singletons. Source material: naive CD4+ T cells sorted from blood. Subset reported: CD45RA+ positively selected. The source is a man between 25 and 39 years old in good health.

The rearrangement joins TRBV6-1 to TRBJ2-1; TRBD2 aligns across 10 bases. V was pared by 4 bases and J by 0 bases, with 6 bases of the junction left unmatched. From germline, CDR1 is MNHNS and CDR2 SASEGT. This CDR3 contains 17 residues. CDR3 DNA: TGTGCCAGCAGTGCACTAGCGGGGCAAAACTCCTACAATGAGCAGTTCTTC. It yields the protein CASSALAGQNSYNEQFF.

This clone appeared a single time. The CDR3 region has the DNA TGTGCCAGTAGTTCCGGCGGGAGGCTCTCCTACGAGCAGTACTTC. Amino acids: CASSSGGRLSYEQYF. The gene calls are TRBV19 and TRBJ2-7, with TRBD2 identical over 8 bases. CDR1 LNHDA and CDR2 SQIVND come from the germline V gene (reference sequence). CDR3 length: 15 residues. With 5 bases clipped from V and 0 bases from J, the junction kept 6 bases outside the gene matches.

The rearrangement uses TRBV4-3 and TRBJ1-1; possibly TRBD1 for D (5 bases). CDR1 is LGHNA and CDR2 is YSLEER in the germline V gene. This CDR3 is built from 17 residues. Trimming took off 7 bases at V and 0 bases at J, with 21 bases between the two ends. The CDR3: CASTHFRGLALNTEAFF. Written as DNA, the CDR3 is TGCGCCAGCACCCATTTCCGGGGCTTGGCATTGAACACTGAAGCTTTCTTT.

Of note for this clone: The missing conserved phenylalanine or tryptophan at the end of this CDR3 makes a read error likely. Because the CDR3's place on the DNA is in doubt, the DNA is left out and the CDR3 is given as listed by TCRdb. V gene TRBV20-1 combines with J gene TRBJ1-1. The CDR3 spans 9 residues, counting both ends. Germline assignment: CDR1 DFQATT and CDR2 SNEGSKA (reference sequence). CDR3 loop: CSAGRRTVL.

This chain joins TRBV29-1 and TRBJ1-2; possibly TRBD1 for D (5 bases). V was trimmed by 3 bases and J by 4 bases, leaving 9 bases between them. In germline, CDR1 is SQVTM, CDR2 ANQGSEA. The CDR3 extends over 12 amino acids. The CDR3 sequence: CSVDRGSYGYTF. CDR3 nucleotide sequence: TGCAGCGTTGATCGGGGGAGCTATGGCTACACCTTC. The full variable domain, in which reference TRBV29-1 and TRBJ1-2 provide the parts outside the CDR3, is SAVISQKPSRDICQRGTSLTIQCQVDSQVTMMFWYRQQPGQSLTLIATANQGSEATYESGFVIDKFPISRPNLTFSTLTVSNMSPEDSSIYLCSVDRGSYGYTFGSGTRLTVV.

The chain links TRBV10-3 to TRBJ2-3, with TRBD1 matching 7 bases. Germline assignment: CDR1 ENHRY and CDR2 SYGVKD. V lost 6 bases to trimming and J lost 1 base; unmatched junction nucleotides: 4. This CDR3 has 14 residues. Here the CDR3 DNA reads TGTGCCATCAGGGCCGACAGGGGCACAGATACGCAGTATTTT. Translated, it gives CAIRADRGTDTQYF.

The chain employs TRBV2 and TRBJ2-6, with D perhaps matching TRBD2 (6 bases). The germline CDR1 and CDR2 sequences are SNHLY and FYNNEI. V lost 10 bases, J lost 0 bases, and 13 bases lay in between. This CDR3 spans 15 amino acids. DNA for the CDR3: TGTGCCACCTCGGGAGACCCCTCTGGGGCCAACGTCCTGACTTTC. Encoded protein: CATSGDPSGANVLTF.

CDR3 DNA sequence: TGTGCCAGCAGCTTTGAAATGGCGACAGGGTTCACAGATACGCAGTATTTT. Its protein is CASSFEMATGFTDTQYF. The gene calls are TRBV11-2 and TRBJ2-3; TRBD1 agrees at 7 bases. Germline V gives CDR1 SGHAT, CDR2 FQNNGV. The CDR3 extends over 17 amino acids. After removal of 3 bases from V and 2 bases from J, the junction contained 11 bases not matched to a gene.

The chain uses TRBV7-8 and TRBJ2-2; D not resolved. Germline CDR1 reads SGHVS; CDR2 reads FQNEAQ. The CDR3 loop spans 18 amino acids. V shed 1 base and J shed 0 bases, with 15 bases lying between them. The CDR3 nucleotides are TGTGCCAGCAGCTTAGTAGTTTTTGGCGCCGCGAACACCGGGGAGCTGTTTTTT. It specifies CASSLVVFGAANTGELFF.

The genes are TRBV5-4 and TRBJ1-2; no definite D call. The CDR3 length is 14 residues. Germline-derived CDR1 and CDR2 are SGHNT and YYREEE (reference sequence). V lost 2 bases, J lost 8 bases, and 16 bases lay in between. CDR3 sequence (DNA): TGTGCCAGCAGCTTTTTAGGCGTCGACCACGGCTACACCTTC. Translated, it gives CASSFLGVDHGYTF.

This clone is a singleton in its sample. The V call is TRBV7-9, the J call TRBJ1-3; D ambiguous. In germline, CDR1 is SEHNR, CDR2 FQNEAQ (reference sequence). The CDR3 runs to 16 residues. V gave up 1 base and J gave up 2 bases, with 12 bases separating them. Written as DNA, the CDR3 is TGTGCCAGCAGCTTAGAGTCTCCGGGAACTGGAAACACCATATATTTT. Its translation: CASSLESPGTGNTIYF.

V usage is TRBV6-1 and J usage is TRBJ1-5, with 7 bases that match TRBD1. J was trimmed by 3 bases and V by 11 bases; bases with no gene match: 7. Germline V gene data show CDR1 as MNHNS and CDR2 as SASEGT. This CDR3 is 13 amino acids long. The CDR3 loop reads CAAETGNNQPQHF. CDR3 nucleotide sequence: TGTGCCGCGGAGACAGGGAACAATCAGCCCCAGCATTTT.

The sample holds one count of this clone. The chain couples TRBV25-1 to TRBJ2-3; no definite D call. This CDR3 comprises 16 residues. Germline CDR1 is MGHDK and CDR2 is SYGVNS. Trimming took 1 base from V and 3 from J, leaving 14 bases between them. The chain's CDR3 is CASSESQLGTTDTQYF. CDR3 in DNA: TGTGCCAGCAGTGAATCTCAACTGGGCACAACAGATACGCAGTATTTT.

This rearrangement joins TRBV28 to TRBJ2-6, with TRBD1 as a possible D gene (6 bases). CDR1 is MDHEN and CDR2 is SYDVKM in the germline V gene. Deletions cut 5 bases from V and 0 bases from J, with 11 bases between. The CDR3 length is 16 residues. CDR3 nucleotides: TGTGCCAGCAGTCACGGACAGTTCTCTGGGGCCAACGTCCTGACTTTC. Residues: CASSHGQFSGANVLTF.

J is TRBJ2-5 and V is TRBV5-1; 8 bases line up with TRBD2. This CDR3 has 14 amino acids. Germline assignment: CDR1 SGHRS and CDR2 YFSETQ. V lost 4 bases and J lost 2; bases outside the gene matches: 4. This CDR3 reads CASSTVAGQETQYF. DNA of the CDR3: TGCGCCAGCAGCACAGTAGCGGGGCAAGAGACCCAGTACTTC.

A single count supports this clone. The same CDR3 is also encoded by other DNA sequences in this sample. V is TRBV7-2 and J is TRBJ2-5; tentatively, D is TRBD1 (6 bases). This CDR3 has 14 amino acids. V was clipped by 1 base and J by 5 bases, with 11 bases between them. Germline CDR1 SGHTA, CDR2 FQGNSA. The CDR3 sequence: CASSLGGPRETQYF. Here the CDR3 DNA reads TGTGCCAGCAGCTTAGGGGGGCCGAGGGAGACCCAGTACTTC.

The sample holds one count of this clone. The V call is TRBV6-6, the J call TRBJ2-2; D unclear. V shed 2 bases and J shed 3 bases, with 10 bases lying between them. CDR1 and CDR2 from the germline V gene are MNHNY and SVGAGI (reference sequence). This CDR3 has 15 amino acids. The CDR3 here is CASSYRSAHTGELFF. CDR3 DNA sequence: TGTGCCAGCAGTTACCGGAGCGCCCACACCGGGGAGCTGTTTTTT.

This clone showed up just once. This chain joins TRBV6-1 and TRBJ2-1, with D possibly matching TRBD2 (5 bases). Germline-derived CDR1 and CDR2 are MNHNS and SASEGT. CDR3 length equals 13 residues. The ends were cut back, 4 bases at V and 6 bases at J, with 10 bases in the middle. The CDR3 DNA reads as TGTGCCAGCAGTGGGGAGCTCCCCAATGAGCAGTTCTTC. Residues: CASSGELPNEQFF.

The rearrangement uses TRBV6-1 and TRBJ2-7; 9 positions match TRBD1. The ends lost 5 bases at V and 5 bases at J; junction bases unmatched: 10. The CDR3 consists of 15 residues. Germline V gene lookup returns CDR1 MNHNS and CDR2 SASEGT. The CDR3 protein is CASSINRDRVNEQYF. The DNA for the CDR3 is TGTGCCAGCAGTATAAACCGGGACAGGGTTAACGAGCAGTACTTC.

The V call is TRBV5-1, the J call TRBJ2-1; D perhaps matches TRBD2 (6 bases). Germline lookup yields CDR1 SGHRS and CDR2 YFSETQ. The CDR3 spans 15 residues. Trimming pared 0 bases from V and 9 bases from J, leaving 16 bases between. CDR3 loop: CASSLAGTGRFEQFF. CDR3 sequence (DNA): TGCGCCAGCAGCTTGGCGGGGACTGGTCGCTTTGAGCAGTTCTTC.

V usage is TRBV18 and J usage is TRBJ1-1, with D uncertain. Trimming cost V 0 bases and J 8 bases, with 10 bases left between them. In germline, CDR1 is KGHSH, CDR2 LQKENI. The CDR3 extends over 13 amino acids. The CDR3 here is CASSPPGGQEAFF. The CDR3 nucleotides are TGTGCCAGCTCACCACCGGGTGGGCAGGAAGCTTTCTTT. Full variable domain (missing parts from reference TRBV18 and TRBJ1-1): NAGVMQNPRHLVRRRGQEARLRCSPMKGHSHVYWYRQLPEEGLKFMVYLQKENIIDESGMPKERFSAEFPKEGPSILRIQQVVRGDSAAYFCASSPPGGQEAFFGQGTRLTVV.

The chain links TRBV7-9 to TRBJ1-1; tentative D call: TRBD1 (5 bases). CDR1 and CDR2 from the germline V gene are SEHNR and FQNEAQ (reference sequence). V lost 0 bases and J lost 5, with 13 bases in between. The CDR3 has 15 residues. In nucleotides, the CDR3 is TGTGCCAGCAGCTTAGCATGGGGGGGTAGGACTGAAGCTTTCTTT. Translated: CASSLAWGGRTEAFF. Filled out from reference TRBV7-9 and TRBJ1-1, the complete variable domain reads DTGVSQNPRHKITKRGQNVTFRCDPISEHNRLYWYRQTLGQGPEFLTYFQNEAQLEKSRLLSDRFSAERPKGSFSTLEIQRTEQGDSAMYLCASSLAWGGRTEAFFGQGTRLTVV.

This clone is a singleton in its sample. The rearrangement uses TRBV6-5 and TRBJ2-7; 11 bases fit TRBD1. V lost 6 bases, J lost 3 bases, and 7 bases stayed unmatched. The germline CDR1 and CDR2 sequences are MNHEY and SVGAGI. This CDR3 contains 15 residues. CDR3 loop: CASRKTDRGRYEQYF. The DNA of the CDR3 is TGTGCCAGCAGGAAGACGGACAGGGGGCGCTACGAGCAGTACTTC.

V and J are TRBV5-5 and TRBJ2-7; a weak D match, TRBD2 (5 bases). Trimming took off 0 bases at V and 1 base at J, with 20 bases between the two ends. The CDR3 contains 18 residues. CDR1 SGHKS and CDR2 YYEKEE come from the germline V gene (reference sequence). The CDR3 bases are TGTGCCAGCAGCTTGGCCGGGGTCGGATGGGATTTATCCTACGAGCAGTACTTC. It specifies CASSLAGVGWDLSYEQYF.

The V gene is TRBV2, the J gene TRBJ1-2; no firm D call. Germline CDR1 is SNHLY and CDR2 is FYNNEI. Trimming removed 6 bases at V and 0 bases at J, with 14 bases between. The CDR3 has 15 amino acids. The CDR3 here is CASSVGREANYGYTF. The CDR3 DNA follows: TGTGCCAGCAGCGTGGGGAGGGAAGCTAACTATGGCTACACCTTC.

The chain uses TRBV2 and TRBJ2-1; TRBD2 agrees at 8 bases. CDR3 size: 18 residues. J lost 5 bases, V lost 4 bases, and 16 bases had no gene match. Germline CDR1 is SNHLY and CDR2 is FYNNEI. The CDR3 DNA reads as TGTGCCAGCAGTGTTCTAGCGGGCCCACCGGGGGCAAACAATGAGCAGTTCTTC. Its translation: CASSVLAGPPGANNEQFF.

The chain couples TRBV10-3 to TRBJ2-3; 10 bases agree with TRBD2. J gave up 5 bases and V 4 bases, and 6 bases lay outside the gene matches. The germline V gene encodes CDR1 ENHRY and CDR2 SYGVKD. The CDR3 spans 15 residues. In DNA, the CDR3 is TGTGCCATCAGTGGACTAGCGGGCCCGGTAGATACGCAGTATTTT. Its protein product is CAISGLAGPVDTQYF.